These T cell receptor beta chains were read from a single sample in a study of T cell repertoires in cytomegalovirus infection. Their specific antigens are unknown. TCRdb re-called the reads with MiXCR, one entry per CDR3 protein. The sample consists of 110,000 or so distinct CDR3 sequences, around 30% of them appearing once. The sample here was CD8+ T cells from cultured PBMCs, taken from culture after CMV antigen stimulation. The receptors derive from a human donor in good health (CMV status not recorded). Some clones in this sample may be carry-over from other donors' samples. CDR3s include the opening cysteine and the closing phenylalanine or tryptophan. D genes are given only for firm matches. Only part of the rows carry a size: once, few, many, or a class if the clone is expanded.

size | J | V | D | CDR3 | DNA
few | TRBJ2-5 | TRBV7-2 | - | CASSLNSLQRRPEETQYF | TGTGCCAGCAGCTTAAATTCATTGCAACGCAGGCCGGAGGAGACCCAGTACTTC
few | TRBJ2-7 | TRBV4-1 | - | CASSPSMELLGEQYF | TGCGCCAGCAGCCCTTCTATGGAACTCCTAGGGGAGCAGTACTTC
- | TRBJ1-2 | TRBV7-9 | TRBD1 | CASRGQGAAYDGYTF | TGTGCCAGCAGGGGGCAGGGGGCGGCCTACGACGGCTACACCTTC
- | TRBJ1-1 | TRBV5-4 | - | CTSSLATGSTEAFF | TGTACCAGCAGCTTGGCTACAGGGTCCACTGAAGCTTTCTTT
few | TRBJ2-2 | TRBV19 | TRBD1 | CASTGANTGELFF | TGTGCCAGCACAGGGGCTAACACCGGGGAGCTGTTTTTT
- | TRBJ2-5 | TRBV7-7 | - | CASSFTFSPMETQYF | TGTGCTAGCAGCTTCACCTTTTCCCCAATGGAGACCCAGTACTTC
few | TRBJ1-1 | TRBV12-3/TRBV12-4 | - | CASSFQVGRAFF | TGTGCCAGCAGTTTTCAGGTAGGGCGGGCTTTCTTT
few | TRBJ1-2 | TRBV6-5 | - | CASSSGALDGYGYTF | TGTGCCAGCAGTTCCGGGGCCCTCGATGGCTATGGCTACACCTTC
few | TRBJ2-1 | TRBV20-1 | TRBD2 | CSARSGTSGGDEQFF | TGCAGTGCTAGAAGTGGGACTAGCGGGGGCGATGAGCAGTTCTTC
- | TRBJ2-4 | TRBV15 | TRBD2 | CATSRDRLAGGDVAKNIQYF | TGTGCCACCAGCAGAGATCGGCTAGCGGGGGGTGATGTAGCCAAAAACATTCAGTACTTC
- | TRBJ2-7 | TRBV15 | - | CATSREQGSVDEQYF | TGTGCCACCAGCAGAGAACAAGGAAGTGTTGACGAGCAGTACTTC
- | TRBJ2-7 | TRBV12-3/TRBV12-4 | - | CASSSWREAYEQYF | TGTGCCAGCAGTTCCTGGCGGGAAGCCTACGAGCAGTACTTC
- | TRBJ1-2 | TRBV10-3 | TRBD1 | CASNRGRDYGYTF | TGTGCCAGCAACAGGGGGCGCGACTATGGCTACACCTTC
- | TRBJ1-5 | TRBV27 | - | CASSLWGNQPQHF | TGTGCCAGCAGTTTATGGGGGAATCAGCCCCAGCATTTT
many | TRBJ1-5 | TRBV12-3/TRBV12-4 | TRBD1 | CASRTGDVYQPQHF | TGTGCCAGCAGGACAGGGGACGTTTATCAGCCCCAGCATTTT
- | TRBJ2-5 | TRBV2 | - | CASRGRVETQYF | TGTGCCAGCAGGGGAAGGGTAGAGACCCAGTACTTC
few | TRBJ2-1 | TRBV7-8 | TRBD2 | CASSLAVGWTSGGHEQFF | TGTGCCAGCAGCTTAGCAGTCGGGTGGACTAGCGGGGGTCATGAGCAGTTCTTC
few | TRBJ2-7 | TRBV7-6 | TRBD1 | CASSFTGGPYEQYF | TGTGCCAGCAGCTTTACAGGGGGCCCTTACGAGCAGTACTTC
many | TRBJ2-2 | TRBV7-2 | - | CASNSGTGELFF | TGTGCCAGCAACTCAGGGACCGGGGAGCTGTTTTTT
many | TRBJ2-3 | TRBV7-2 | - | CASSLWLDTDTQYF | TGTGCCAGCAGCTTGTGGCTCGACACAGATACGCAGTATTTT
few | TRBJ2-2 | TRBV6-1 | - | CASSTNEEAGELFF | TGTGCCAGCAGCACAAACGAGGAGGCCGGGGAGCTGTTTTTT
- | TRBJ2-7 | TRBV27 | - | CASGQGSYEQYF | TGTGCCAGCGGCCAGGGGAGCTACGAGCAGTACTTC
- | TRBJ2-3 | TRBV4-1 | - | CASSQDALGGALDTQYF | TGCGCCAGCAGCCAAGACGCCCTAGGGGGGGCCTTAGATACGCAGTATTTT
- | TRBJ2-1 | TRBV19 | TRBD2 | CASSVAGGGYNEQFF | TGTGCCAGTAGCGTAGCGGGGGGAGGGTACAATGAGCAGTTCTTC